This TCR beta chain was retrieved from a study of OX40 agonist ivuxolimab in advanced cancers. Study outcomes and limitations: Researchers did not determine the expanded peripheral T cells' antigen specificity.

Assay: immunoSEQ multiplex PCR; the TCRdb copy retains only in-frame clones and omits some. The data contain about 98,000 clones, approximately 93% of them singletons. Details on this clone: What it binds is not known.

CDR1 is GTSNPN, CDR2 SVGIG, per germline (reference sequence). The CDR3 sequence is 14 residues long. Trimming took off 4 bases at V and 0 bases at J, with 10 bases between the two ends. Sequencing was performed on CD4+ or CD8+ T cells sorted from blood, taken in a trial of the OX40 agonist ivuxolimab. The TCR sequence derives from an adult with an advanced solid tumor such as melanoma, head and neck, liver or kidney cancer. This rearrangement joins TRBV30 to TRBJ2-1; D is uncertain. Written as DNA, the CDR3 is TGTGCCTGGATGGAAGAGAACTCCTACAATGAGCAGTTCTTC. This codes for CAWMEENSYNEQFF.